This TCR beta chain is drawn from a study of T cell responses to AZD1222 COVID-19 vaccine. Assay: immunoSEQ multiplex PCR; the TCRdb copy retains only in-frame clones and omits some. The sample includes roughly 180,000 clones, about nine tenths of them seen just once. The CDR3 runs 13 residues. From germline, CDR1 is SGHNT and CDR2 YYREEE (reference sequence). The germline V and J ends were trimmed by 5 bases and 10 bases, with 13 bases remaining between them. The specimen comprised peripheral blood, sampled on day 0 of AZD1222 vaccination. This receptor was identified in an adult in good health. The chain employs TRBV5-4 and TRBJ1-6; D unclear. CDR3 nucleotide sequence: TGTGCCAGCAGGGAGGCGGTGGGATCACCCCTCCACTTT. Its translation: CASREAVGSPLHF.